This TCR beta chain is from a study of T cell changes during pregnancy in multiple sclerosis. Libraries were prepared by immunoSEQ multiplex PCR; TCRdb keeps only in-frame clonotypes and omits some of them. This table holds 50,000 or so clones, about nine tenths found once. Trimming shortened V by 8 bases and J by 5 bases, and 15 bases separated the two germline ends. This CDR3 spans 14 amino acids. CDR1 SNHLY and CDR2 FYNNEI come from the germline V gene. Sample: CD4+ T cells from peripheral blood mononuclear cells, taken in the second trimester of pregnancy. The V call is TRBV2, the J call TRBJ1-4; D might be TRBD1 (5 bases). The TCR comes from a female donor with multiple sclerosis, enrolled in a pregnancy study. CDR3 sequence (DNA): TGTGCCAGCTCCCTTGGGGGGGGGAATGAAAAACTGTTTTTT. Translated, it gives CASSLGGGNEKLFF.